Given below is one T cell receptor beta chain in context. This clonotype was seen at least ten times. The clone's antigen remains unknown. No base qualities exist here, and no much larger clone lies one base off it. A distance of 6 bases separates the germline ends of V and J, which lose 2 bases and 5 bases respectively. Sequences DFQATT (CDR1) and SNEGSKA (CDR2) are obtained from the germline V gene (reference sequence). The CDR3 numbers 11 residues from cysteine through phenylalanine. The kept DNA is CDR3 alone, 33 bases in frame from the first base. These data come from a study of Graves' ophthalmopathy and Graves' hyperthyroidism (dated by TCRdb to 2016 to 2019). With respect to the entire study: Peripheral blood was collected at initial diagnosis, prior to any treatment. TCR beta repertoire signatures were used to distinguish Graves' ophthalmopathy from Graves' hyperthyroidism and to predict progression to ophthalmopathy. In total, 135 blood samples were TCR-sequenced: approximately 42 ophthalmopathy, 75 hyperthyroidism and approximately 17 hyperthyroidism-to-ophthalmopathy patients. To explore V-J signatures distinguishing ophthalmopathy from hyperthyroidism, a discovery set of under 110 patients (fewer than 45 ophthalmopathy, 55 to 60 stable hyperthyroidism) was enrolled. An independent validation cohort comprised around 19 hyperthyroidism patients and about 16 patients who later progressed from hyperthyroidism to ophthalmopathy. In over 5 hyperthyroidism patients, the T-cell repertoire of thyroid tissue was compared with the T-cell repertoire of blood. Following sample collection, hyperthyroidism patients were given methimazole at a starting dose of 30 mg daily, and ophthalmopathy patients were given high-dose intravenous methylprednisolone. The 90 to 100 discovery patients were randomly divided into training and test sets at a 7:3 ratio.

Overall study results and their limits: In validation, the model predicted ophthalmopathy progression with over 60% sensitivity and roughly 72% specificity; some 13 predicted patients were CT-confirmed with GO in a median of around 6.5 months. In cross-validation, the 13-signature model distinguished ophthalmopathy from stable hyperthyroidism with around 90% sensitivity and about 81% specificity, while in the test set the corresponding values were 80% and 75%. Most expanded thyroid clonotypes with frequency above 0.001 were also detected in blood, suggesting blood repertoires may reflect the thyroid immune response. No statistical method was used to set the sample size in advance, and the investigators knew which group each participant was assigned to.

TCR beta CDR3 regions were amplified from RNA transcripts for repertoire sequencing. The first round was an RT-PCR using HTBI primers with the Qiagen OneStep RT-PCR kit, and this first round was followed by a second-round multiplex PCR, then size selection and purification. Sequencing of the libraries was carried out on an Illumina HiSeq2000 in paired-end mode with 100 bp reads. Per the authors' processing: SOAPnuke was used to process the reads, removing any read that contained adapters or uncalled bases, had a mean Phred below 15, or lacked an exact match to the constant primer or identifier. COPE v1.2.5 was used to merge high-quality paired reads. Unique nucleotide sequences were defined as clonotypes and aligned to IMGT TRB V, D and J references using MiTCR v1.1. The analysis was limited to V-J combinations with a frequency above 0.0001, which together covered approximately 99% of repertoires. For each V-J combination, a TCR clonal expansion and chaos score was defined as F50 clonal expansion divided by the chaos observed in the TCRdist matrix. Welch's t-statistics and random forest were used to reduce the features to about a dozen V-J combinations, which were then used as input to a naive Bayes classifier. Thyroid-blood repertoire similarity was quantified with the Morisita-Horn index. TCRdb took the public reads, trimmed them with fastp at Q25, ran MiXCR for clone calling and kept in-frame beta chains. Every CDR3 protein is listed once, alongside the most common genes and DNA of its rows. The V and J calls were not made by the authors but by TCRdb's processing. The sample table records approximately 410,000 distinct CDR3 sequences; 15% of these occur just once. The ten largest make up about 7% of the sample.

Hyperthyroidism was defined as stable when no progression to ophthalmopathy occurred within 18 months of follow-up. Hyperthyroidism patients were newly diagnosed, with disease duration under 2 months, and aged 18 to 65 years. Patients with other autoimmune diseases, uncontrolled infections, pregnancy or lactation were excluded from the study. Clinical symptoms, serum thyroxine, TRAb, thyroid ultrasound and orbital computed tomography formed the basis of the diagnosis. Using Ficoll-Paque density gradient centrifugation, PBMCs were isolated from over 8.5 ml of fresh peripheral blood. Total RNA was extracted using Trizol reagent, and RNA quality was checked on an Agilent 2100 Bioanalyzer.

This TCR derives from a woman younger than 30 with stable Graves' hyperthyroidism. Donor details come from another sample of the same person, matched by shared clones. Specimen: peripheral blood. In this chain, TRBV20-1 is recombined with TRBJ1-1, with the identity of the D gene unclear. The CDR3 region: CSARYGTEAFF. The base sequence is TGCAGTGCTAGATATGGGACTGAAGCTTTCTTT.